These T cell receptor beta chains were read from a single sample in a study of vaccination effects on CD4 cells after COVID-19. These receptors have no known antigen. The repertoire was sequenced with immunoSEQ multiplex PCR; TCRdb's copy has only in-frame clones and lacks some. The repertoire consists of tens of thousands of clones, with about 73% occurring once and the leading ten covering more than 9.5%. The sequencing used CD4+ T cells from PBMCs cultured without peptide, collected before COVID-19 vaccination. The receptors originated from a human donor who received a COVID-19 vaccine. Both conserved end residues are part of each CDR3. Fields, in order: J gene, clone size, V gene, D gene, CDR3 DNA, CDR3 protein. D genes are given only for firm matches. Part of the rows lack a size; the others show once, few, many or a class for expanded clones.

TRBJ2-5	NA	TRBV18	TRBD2	TGTGCCAGCTCACCACCTAGCGGGGCGGAGACCCAGTACTTC	CASSPPSGAETQYF
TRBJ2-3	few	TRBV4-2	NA	TGTGCCAGCAGCCAAGAATTATTTGGGGAAGATACGCAGTATTTT	CASSQELFGEDTQYF
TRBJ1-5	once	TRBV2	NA	TGTGCCAGCAGTGAAACTGGGGGCAATCAGCCCCAGCATTTT	CASSETGGNQPQHF
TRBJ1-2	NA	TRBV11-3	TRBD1	TGTGCCAGCAGCCCCTCCCAGGGGACAGGTGAGAAGGGCTACACCTTC	CASSPSQGTGEKGYTF
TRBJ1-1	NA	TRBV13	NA	TGTGCCAGCAGCTTAGGGATCCAGGGAAGAATCACTGAAGCTTTCTTT	CASSLGIQGRITEAFF
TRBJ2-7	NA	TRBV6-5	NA	TGTGCCAGCAGTTACTCGGGGGACACCTCCTACGAGCAGTACTTC	CASSYSGDTSYEQYF
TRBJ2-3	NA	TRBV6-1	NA	TGTGCCAGCAGCGAAGGGGGGGATACGCAGTATTTT	CASSEGGDTQYF
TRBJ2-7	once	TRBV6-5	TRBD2	TGTGCCAGCAGGCGGACTAGCGGGTACTACGAGCAGTACTTC	CASRRTSGYYEQYF
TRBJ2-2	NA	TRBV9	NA	TGTGCCAGCAGCGTTCGGTGGACAGCCGGGGAGCTGTTTTTT	CASSVRWTAGELFF
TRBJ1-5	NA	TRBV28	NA	TGTGCCAGCAGCACCAAGGCCCAGCATTTT	CASSTKAQHF
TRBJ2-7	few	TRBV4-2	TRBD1	TGTGCCAGCAGCCAAGAGCACAGGGGACCCTACGAGCAGTACTTC	CASSQEHRGPYEQYF
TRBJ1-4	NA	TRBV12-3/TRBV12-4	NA	TGTGCCAGCAGTTTTAGGTCGGAACTGTTTTTT	CASSFRSELFF
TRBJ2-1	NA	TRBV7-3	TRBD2	TGTGCCAGCAGTGACCTCCCGGGGGGACCTCTTTACAATGAGCAGTTCTTC	CASSDLPGGPLYNEQFF
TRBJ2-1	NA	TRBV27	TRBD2	TGTGCCACCTGGCTAGCGGGGGAGTACAATGAGCAGTTCTTC	CATWLAGEYNEQFF
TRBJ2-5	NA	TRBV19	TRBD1	TGTGCCAGTAGTGGTGGTAGGACAGGTCGGCCAGGGACCCAGTACTTC	CASSGGRTGRPGTQYF
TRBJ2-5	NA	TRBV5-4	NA	TGTGCCAGCAGCTTGGCGTCCGTTGTAGGACAAGAGACCCAGTACTTC	CASSLASVVGQETQYF
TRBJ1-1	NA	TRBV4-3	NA	TGCGCCAGCAGCCAAGAATTGGCGGGGAACACTGAAGCTTTCTTT	CASSQELAGNTEAFF
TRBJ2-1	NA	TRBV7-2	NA	TGTGCCAGCAGCTCCCCTTCAGGGTGGGGGTCCTACAATGAGCAGTTCTTC	CASSSPSGWGSYNEQFF
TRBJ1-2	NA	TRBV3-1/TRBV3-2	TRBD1	TGTGCCAGCAGCCCAAGACAGGGGGCGGGTGATGGCTACACCTTC	CASSPRQGAGDGYTF
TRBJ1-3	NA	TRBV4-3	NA	TGCGCCAGCAGCCAAGACAGGCAAGGGAGGCTAGTCGGAAACACCATATATTTT	CASSQDRQGRLVGNTIYF
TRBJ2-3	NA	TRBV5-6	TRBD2	TGTGCCAGCAGCTTTGGGTTAGCGGGAGAGGCAGATACGCAGTATTTT	CASSFGLAGEADTQYF
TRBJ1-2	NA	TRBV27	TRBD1	TGTGCCAGCAGTTTGGGACAGGGGAGGGGAAACTATGGCTACACCTTC	CASSLGQGRGNYGYTF